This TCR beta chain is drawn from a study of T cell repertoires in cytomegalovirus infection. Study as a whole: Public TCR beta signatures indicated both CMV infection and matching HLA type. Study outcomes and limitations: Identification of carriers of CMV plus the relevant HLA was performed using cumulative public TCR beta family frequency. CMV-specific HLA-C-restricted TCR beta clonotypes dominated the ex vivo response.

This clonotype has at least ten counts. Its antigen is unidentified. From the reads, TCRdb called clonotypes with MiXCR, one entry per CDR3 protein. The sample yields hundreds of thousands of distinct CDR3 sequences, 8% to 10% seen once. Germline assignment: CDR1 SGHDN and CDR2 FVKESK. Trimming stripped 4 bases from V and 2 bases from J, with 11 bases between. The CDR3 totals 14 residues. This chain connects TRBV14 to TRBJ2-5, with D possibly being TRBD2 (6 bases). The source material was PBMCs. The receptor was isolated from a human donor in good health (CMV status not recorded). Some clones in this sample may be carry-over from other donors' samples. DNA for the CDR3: TGTGCCAGCAGCCGCGGTAGCGGACAAGAGACCCAGTACTTC. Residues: CASSRGSGQETQYF. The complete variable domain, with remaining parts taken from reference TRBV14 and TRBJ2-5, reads EAGVTQFPSHSVIEKGQTVTLRCDPISGHDNLYWYRRVMGKEIKFLLHFVKESKQDESGMPNNRFLAERTGGTYSTLKVQPAELEDSGVYFCASSRGSGQETQYFGPGTRLLVL.